The TCR beta chain described here comes from a study of blood T cell repertoires in COVID-19. Across the whole study: T cells, B-cell-depleted T cells, or PBMCs provided the cDNA or gDNA that served as material.

Germline CDR1 is LNHDA and CDR2 is SQIVND (reference sequence). The CDR3 is made up of 13 amino acids. With 3 bases removed from V and 5 bases from J, the gap between germline ends came to 8 bases. This clone has just a few counts. Methods used by the authors: Amplified reference gene primers provided the basis for estimating nucleated cell counts. The repertoire was sequenced with immunoSEQ multiplex PCR; TCRdb's copy has only in-frame clones and lacks some. From that table come the V and J calls and clone size; the DNA was used to work out D and trimming. The sample gives approximately 13,000 clones, 73% of which show up once; roughly 19% is in the top ten.

The sample consisted of peripheral blood. This TCR was recovered from a boy younger than 10 with active or convalescent COVID-19. The rearrangement joins TRBV19 to TRBJ2-1; D might be TRBD2 (5 bases). The CDR3 loop reads CASSIVANNEQFF. The DNA of the CDR3 is TGTGCCAGTAGTATTGTAGCGAACAATGAGCAGTTCTTC.